These 14 T cell receptor beta chains came from one sample sequenced in a study of T cells in Graves' hyperthyroidism and ophthalmopathy. Amplification yielded TCR beta CDR3 regions, with RNA transcripts as the source. Using the HTBI primer set, a first-round RT-PCR was run on the TCR CDR3. MiXCR, run by TCRdb on the multiplex PCR reads, gives a single entry per CDR3 protein. Among 400,000 to 500,000 distinct CDR3 sequences listed, approximately 15% were seen once. Specimen: blood. The receptors here all came from a woman under 30 with Graves' hyperthyroidism.

Notes on this clonotype: This sequence may be a read error, since a much larger clone differs from it by one base. The chain is built from TRBV27 and TRBJ2-5, with D unresolved. CDR1 and CDR2 (germline): MNHEY, SMNVEV (reference sequence). This CDR3 spans 14 amino acids. Trimming left V 5 bases short and J 5 bases short, with 15 bases between. The DNA for the CDR3 is TGTGCCAGCAGTCGATCCGGATTCGGGGAGACCCAGTACTTC. Protein: CASSRSGFGETQYF.

This clonotype was recorded only once. The V gene is TRBV12-3 or TRBV12-4, the J gene TRBJ2-6; 9 bases line up with TRBD1. CDR3 size: 16 residues. V lost 5 bases to trimming and J lost 2 bases; unmatched junction nucleotides: 4. The CDR3 nucleotides are TGTGCCAGCAGTGGGGACAGGGCCACTGGGGCCAACGTCCTGACTTTC. Translation: CASSGDRATGANVLTF.

This clonotype was counted many times. The chain has TRBV28 and TRBJ2-3; 8 positions agree with TRBD2. V lost 6 bases and J lost 6; bases outside the gene matches: 8. The CDR3 has 14 residues. Germline V gene lookup returns CDR1 MDHEN and CDR2 SYDVKM. This CDR3 reads CASSDSGSGDTQYF. The CDR3 nucleotides are TGTGCCAGCAGCGACAGCGGGAGTGGTGATACGCAGTATTTT.

A few counts support this clonotype. The chain has TRBV4-1 and TRBJ2-1, with TRBD2 as a possible D gene (7 bases). The V gene lost 3 bases and the J gene lost 2 bases, with 17 bases spanning the gap. The V gene's germline CDR1 is MGHRA and CDR2 YSYEKL. This CDR3 spans 17 amino acids. CDR3 nucleotide sequence: TGCGCCAGCAGCCAGGGGTCCGGGGGGCTTACCTACAATGAGCAGTTCTTC. Amino acids: CASSQGSGGLTYNEQFF.

This clonotype was seen more than once but under ten times. The chain couples TRBV30 to TRBJ2-1; no clear D gene. CDR3 length: 13 residues. Trimming stripped 5 bases from V and 2 bases from J, with 10 bases between. Looked up from germline, CDR1 is GTSNPN and CDR2 is SVGIG (reference sequence). CDR3 protein: CAWEDGAYNEQFF. DNA of the CDR3: TGTGCCTGGGAAGACGGAGCCTACAATGAGCAGTTCTTC.

Notes on this clonotype: Possible read error: a much larger clone is one base away. The conserved closing phenylalanine or tryptophan is absent in this CDR3, likely reflecting a read error. V usage is TRBV6-2 or TRBV6-3 and J usage is TRBJ1-1; unclear D gene. This CDR3 is 12 amino acids long. V was pared by 5 bases and J by 7 bases, with 11 bases between. Germline CDR1 reads MNHEY; CDR2 reads SVGEGT. CDR3 DNA sequence: TGTGCCAGCAGTGTTAGGGATTTTGAAGCTTTCCTT. Translated, it gives CASSVRDFEAFL.

This clonotype was counted at least ten times. The CDR3 sequence: CASSERLGGGGELFF. CDR3 bases: TGTGCCAGCAGCGAACGTTTGGGGGGCGGCGGGGAGCTGTTTTTT. The chain links TRBV12-3 or TRBV12-4 to TRBJ2-2; D tentatively fits TRBD1 or TRBD2 (6 bases each). Trimming removed 6 bases at V and 7 bases at J, with 18 bases between. The CDR3 length is 15 residues.

This clonotype appeared many times. This sequence joins TRBV6-2 or TRBV6-3 and TRBJ2-7; 9 bases map to TRBD1. J lost 7 bases, V lost 2 bases, and 9 bases had no gene match. The germline CDR1 and CDR2 sequences are MNHEY and SVGEGT. The CDR3 loop spans 15 amino acids. This CDR3 is CASSYAAGTGLEQYV. The CDR3 DNA reads as TGTGCCAGCAGTTACGCTGCCGGGACAGGGTTAGAGCAGTACGTC.

In this sample, this clonotype turned up many times. The chain links TRBV13 to TRBJ2-5; 7 bases align to TRBD2. The germline V gene encodes CDR1 PRHDT and CDR2 FYEKMQ (reference sequence). The CDR3 extends over 14 amino acids. Germline trimming cut 5 bases from V and 2 bases from J; bases unmatched to any gene: 5. The CDR3 loop reads CASSRWGGQETQYF. CDR3 sequence (DNA): TGTGCCAGCAGCCGATGGGGGGGTCAAGAGACCCAGTACTTC.

This clonotype was picked up many times. This CDR3 is CASSLMTDTDTQYF. The CDR3, as DNA: TGTGCCAGCAGTTTAATGACGGATACAGATACGCAGTATTTT. The chain is built from TRBV12-3 or TRBV12-4 and TRBJ2-3, with D hard to call. CDR3 size: 14 residues. V was trimmed by 2 bases and J by 3 bases, leaving 9 bases between them.

The J gene is TRBJ2-5, the V gene TRBV24-1; 11 bases are shared with TRBD1. The CDR3 is 16 amino acids. Germline V gene data show CDR1 as KGHDR and CDR2 as SFDVKD. The V segment lost 4 bases and the J segment 5 bases; nucleotides outside the gene matches: 8. The CDR3 loop reads CATSDRRDRGVETQYF. The CDR3 nucleotides are TGTGCCACCAGTGACCGCCGGGACAGGGGGGTCGAGACCCAGTACTTC.

In its sample, this clonotype was seen many times. The V gene is TRBV27, the J gene TRBJ2-1, with TRBD2 matching over 9 bases. The length of the CDR3 is 20 residues. The V gene's germline CDR1 is MNHEY and CDR2 SMNVEV (reference sequence). The junction had 23 bases not matched to a gene; V was cut back by 5 bases and J by 6 bases. DNA of the CDR3: TGTGCCAGCAGTCCCCCCCGGGTTAGCGGGAGAACAGTATTGGGCAATGAGCAGTTCTTC. It is translated as CASSPPRVSGRTVLGNEQFF.

In its sample, this clonotype was seen many times. J is TRBJ1-1 and V is TRBV18; 10 bases are a match to TRBD1. Per the germline V gene, CDR1 is KGHSH and CDR2 is LQKENI. Unmatched junction bases numbered 8, after V lost 7 bases and J lost 0 bases. The length of the CDR3 is 16 residues. CDR3 loop: CASYPTGGALNTEAFF. The DNA of the CDR3 is TGTGCCAGCTACCCGACAGGGGGCGCTTTGAACACTGAAGCTTTCTTT.

This clonotype has ten or more counts. The chain uses TRBV5-8 and TRBJ2-1, with D possibly being TRBD2 (5 bases). Looked up from germline, CDR1 is SGHTS and CDR2 is YDEGEE. The CDR3 length is 14 residues. V lost 4 bases to trimming and J lost 7 bases, with 15 bases between them. In DNA, the CDR3 is TGTGCCAGCAGCCTCGGGAACGAGGTGAATGAGCAGTTCTTC. Residues: CASSLGNEVNEQFF.